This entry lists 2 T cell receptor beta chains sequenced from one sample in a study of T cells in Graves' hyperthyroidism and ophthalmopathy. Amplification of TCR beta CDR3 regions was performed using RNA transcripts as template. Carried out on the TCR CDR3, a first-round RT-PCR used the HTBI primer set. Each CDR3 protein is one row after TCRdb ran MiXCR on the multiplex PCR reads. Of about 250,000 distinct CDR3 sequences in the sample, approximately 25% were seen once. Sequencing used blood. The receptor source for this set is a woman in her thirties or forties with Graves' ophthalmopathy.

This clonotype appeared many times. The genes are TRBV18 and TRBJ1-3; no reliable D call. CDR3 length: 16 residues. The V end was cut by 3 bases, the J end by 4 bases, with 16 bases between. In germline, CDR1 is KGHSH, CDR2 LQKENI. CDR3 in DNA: TGTGCCAGCTCACCCCTAGGTGTCGATCGAGGAAACACCATATATTTT. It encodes CASSPLGVDRGNTIYF.

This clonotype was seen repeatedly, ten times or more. Written as DNA, the CDR3 is TGCGCCAGCAGCAGGACAGGGGCCTACGAGCAGTACTTC. Protein: CASSRTGAYEQYF. The V and J genes are TRBV5-1 and TRBJ2-7; 9 nucleotides match TRBD1. CDR3 length: 13 residues. Germline-derived CDR1 and CDR2 are SGHRS and YFSETQ. The junction had 1 base not matched to a gene; V was cut back by 4 bases and J by 2 bases. Using reference TRBV5-1 and TRBJ2-7 for the parts outside the CDR3, the full variable domain is KAGVTQTPRYLIKTRGQQVTLSCSPISGHRSVSWYQQTPGQGLQFLFEYFSETQRNKGNFPGRFSGRQFSNSRSEMNVSTLELGDSALYLCASSRTGAYEQYFGPGTRLTVT.